This T cell receptor beta chain stems from a study of blood T cell repertoires in COVID-19. Trimming cost V 2 bases and J 9 bases; bases outside gene matches: 21. This CDR3 is 20 amino acids long. The germline CDR1 and CDR2 sequences are MDHEN and SYDVKM. Profiling relied on immunoSEQ multiplex PCR, and the TCRdb table lists in-frame clones only, not all of them. The sample lists 150,000 to 200,000 clones; about 88% were seen once. This TCR derives from a man between 65 and 80 years old with active or convalescent COVID-19. Source material: peripheral blood. The chain links TRBV28 to TRBJ2-1; the match to TRBD1 covers 11 bases. The CDR3, as DNA: TGTGCCAGCAGTTTAGTAGGGTTTGAGAGTGGGACAGGGGGATTGACTGAGCAGTTCTTC. Protein sequence: CASSLVGFESGTGGLTEQFF.